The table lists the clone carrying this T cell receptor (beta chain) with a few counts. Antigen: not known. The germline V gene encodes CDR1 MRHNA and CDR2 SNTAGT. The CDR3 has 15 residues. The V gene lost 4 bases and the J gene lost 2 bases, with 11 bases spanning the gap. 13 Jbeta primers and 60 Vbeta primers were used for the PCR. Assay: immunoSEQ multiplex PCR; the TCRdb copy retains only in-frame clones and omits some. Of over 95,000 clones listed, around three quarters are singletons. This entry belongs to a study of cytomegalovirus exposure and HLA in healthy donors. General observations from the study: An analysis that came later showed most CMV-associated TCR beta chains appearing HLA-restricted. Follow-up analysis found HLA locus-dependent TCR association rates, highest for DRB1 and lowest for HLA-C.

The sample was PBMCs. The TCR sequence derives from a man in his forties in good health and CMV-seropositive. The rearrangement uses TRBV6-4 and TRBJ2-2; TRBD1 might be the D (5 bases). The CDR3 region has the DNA TGTGCCAGCAGTGTTTCGACAGAAAACACCGGGGAGCTGTTTTTT. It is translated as CASSVSTENTGELFF.